This entry describes one TCR beta chain. Its antigen remains unidentified. The source of the sample is a study of cytomegalovirus exposure and HLA in healthy donors. There were likely unrecorded immune exposures, though donors were nominally healthy when sampled. Primers: 60 Vbeta forward and 13 Jbeta reverse. Data came from immunoSEQ multiplex PCR; TCRdb stores just in-frame clones and leaves some out. Of 98,000 or so clones listed, roughly four fifths are singletons. V shed 7 bases and J shed 10 bases, with 14 bases lying between them. Per the germline V gene, CDR1 is SNHLY and CDR2 is FYNNEI. The CDR3 extends over 13 amino acids. Study-wide findings and caveats: It has been reported that TCR beta sequences accurately predicted the HLA-A and HLA-B alleles of most subjects. The investigators catalogued 150 or so TCR beta chains as cytomegalovirus-associated. Later on, a genetic analysis was performed. It linked a missense variant in DCLRE1C with V- and J-gene trimming of TCR beta.

The origin of this receptor is a female donor in good health and CMV-seronegative. The source material was PBMCs. The chain uses TRBV2 and TRBJ1-6, with a weak D call TRBD1 (6 bases). The CDR3 sequence: CASNYREGSPLHF. CDR3 DNA sequence: TGTGCCAGCAACTACAGGGAAGGGTCACCCCTCCACTTT.